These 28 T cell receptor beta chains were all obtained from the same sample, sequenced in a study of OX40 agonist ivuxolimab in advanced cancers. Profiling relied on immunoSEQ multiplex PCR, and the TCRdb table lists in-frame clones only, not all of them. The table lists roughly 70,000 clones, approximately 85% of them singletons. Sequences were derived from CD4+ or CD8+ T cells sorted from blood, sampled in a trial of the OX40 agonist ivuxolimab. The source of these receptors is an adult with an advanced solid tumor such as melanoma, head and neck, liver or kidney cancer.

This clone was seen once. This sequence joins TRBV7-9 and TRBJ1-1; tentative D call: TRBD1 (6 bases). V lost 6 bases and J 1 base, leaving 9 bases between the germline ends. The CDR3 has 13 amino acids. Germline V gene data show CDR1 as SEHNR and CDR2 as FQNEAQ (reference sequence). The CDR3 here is CASRPGQNTEAFF. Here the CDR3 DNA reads TGTGCCAGCAGACCGGGACAGAACACTGAAGCTTTCTTT.

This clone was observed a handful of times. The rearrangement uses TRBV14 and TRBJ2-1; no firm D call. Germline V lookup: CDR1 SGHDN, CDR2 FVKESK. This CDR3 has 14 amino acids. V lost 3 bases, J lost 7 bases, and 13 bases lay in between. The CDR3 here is CASSQQGWDNEQFF. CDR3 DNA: TGTGCCAGCAGCCAGCAAGGCTGGGATAATGAGCAGTTCTTC.

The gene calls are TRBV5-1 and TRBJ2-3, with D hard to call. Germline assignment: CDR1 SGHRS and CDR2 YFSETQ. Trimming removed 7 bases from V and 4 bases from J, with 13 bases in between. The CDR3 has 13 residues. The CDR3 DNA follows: TGCGCCAGCGGCGAAAGGATCGCAGATACGCAGTATTTT. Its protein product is CASGERIADTQYF.

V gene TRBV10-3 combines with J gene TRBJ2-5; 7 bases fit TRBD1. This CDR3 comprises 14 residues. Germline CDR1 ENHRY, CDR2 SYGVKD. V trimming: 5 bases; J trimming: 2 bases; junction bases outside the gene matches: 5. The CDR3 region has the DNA TGTGCCATCAGTCGGGGACAGACACAAGAGACCCAGTACTTC. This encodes CAISRGQTQETQYF.

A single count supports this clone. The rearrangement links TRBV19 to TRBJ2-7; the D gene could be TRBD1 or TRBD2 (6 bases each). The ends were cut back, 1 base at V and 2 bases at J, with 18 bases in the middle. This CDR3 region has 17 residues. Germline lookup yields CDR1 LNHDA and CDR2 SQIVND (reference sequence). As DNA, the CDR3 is TGTGCCAGTAGTATAGGGGGGGCAGGCGGAAACACCTACGAGCAGTACTTC. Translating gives CASSIGGAGGNTYEQYF. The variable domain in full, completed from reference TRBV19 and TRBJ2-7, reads DGGITQSPKYLFRKEGQNVTLSCEQNLNHDAMYWYRQDPGQGLRLIYYSQIVNDFQKGDIAEGYSVSREKKESFPLTVTSAQKNPTAFYLCASSIGGAGGNTYEQYFGPGTRLTVT.

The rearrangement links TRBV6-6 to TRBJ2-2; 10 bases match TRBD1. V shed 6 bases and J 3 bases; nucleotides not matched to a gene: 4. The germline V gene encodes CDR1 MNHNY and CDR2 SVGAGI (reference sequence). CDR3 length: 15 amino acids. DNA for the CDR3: TGTGCCAGCAGCCGACAGGGGGCGGACACCGGGGAGCTGTTTTTT. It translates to CASSRQGADTGELFF.

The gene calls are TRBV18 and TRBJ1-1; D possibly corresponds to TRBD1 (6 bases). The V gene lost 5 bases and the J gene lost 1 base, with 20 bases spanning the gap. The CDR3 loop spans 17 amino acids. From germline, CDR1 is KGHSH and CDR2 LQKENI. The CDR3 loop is CASSFMTGRATNTEAFF. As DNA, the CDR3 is TGTGCCAGCTCATTCATGACAGGCCGGGCGACGAACACTGAAGCTTTCTTT.

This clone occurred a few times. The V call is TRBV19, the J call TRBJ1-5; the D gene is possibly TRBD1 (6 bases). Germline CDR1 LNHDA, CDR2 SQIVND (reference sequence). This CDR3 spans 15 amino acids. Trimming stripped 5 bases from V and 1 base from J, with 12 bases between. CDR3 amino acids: CASSLQRGSNQPQHF. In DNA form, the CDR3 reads TGTGCCAGTAGTCTTCAGAGGGGGAGCAATCAGCCCCAGCATTTT.

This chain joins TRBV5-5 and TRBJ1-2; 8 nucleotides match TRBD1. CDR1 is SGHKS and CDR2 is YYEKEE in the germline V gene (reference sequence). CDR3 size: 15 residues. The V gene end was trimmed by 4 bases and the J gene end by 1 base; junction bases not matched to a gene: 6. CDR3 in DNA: TGTGCCAGCAGCCCCCAGGGGGCCCATAACTATGGCTACACCTTC. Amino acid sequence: CASSPQGAHNYGYTF. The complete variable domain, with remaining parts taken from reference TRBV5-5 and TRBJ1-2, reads DAGVTQSPTHLIKTRGQQVTLRCSPISGHKSVSWYQQVLGQGPQFIFQYYEKEERGRGNFPDRFSARQFPNYSSELNVNALLLGDSALYLCASSPQGAHNYGYTFGSGTRLTVV.

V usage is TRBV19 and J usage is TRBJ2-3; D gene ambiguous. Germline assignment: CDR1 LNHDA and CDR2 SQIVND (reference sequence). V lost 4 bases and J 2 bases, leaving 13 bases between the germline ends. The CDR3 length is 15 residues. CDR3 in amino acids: CASSSRRPLTDTQYF. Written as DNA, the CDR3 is TGTGCCAGTAGTAGTCGCAGACCCCTCACAGATACGCAGTATTTT. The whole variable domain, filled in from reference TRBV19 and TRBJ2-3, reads DGGITQSPKYLFRKEGQNVTLSCEQNLNHDAMYWYRQDPGQGLRLIYYSQIVNDFQKGDIAEGYSVSREKKESFPLTVTSAQKNPTAFYLCASSSRRPLTDTQYFGPGTRLTVL.

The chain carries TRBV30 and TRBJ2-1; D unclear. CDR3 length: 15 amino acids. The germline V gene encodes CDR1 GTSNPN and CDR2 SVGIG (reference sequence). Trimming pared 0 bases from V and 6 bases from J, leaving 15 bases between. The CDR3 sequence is CAWSVPHLRINEQFF. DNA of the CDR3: TGTGCCTGGAGTGTACCCCATCTAAGAATCAATGAGCAGTTCTTC.

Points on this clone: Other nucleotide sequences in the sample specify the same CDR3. CDR3 DNA: TGTGCCAGCTCACCGGGGCCCAGCTCCTACAATGAGCAGTTCTTC. This translates into CASSPGPSSYNEQFF. The chain has TRBV18 and TRBJ2-1; tentative D call: TRBD1 (5 bases). The CDR3 is 15 amino acids. V was shortened by 3 bases and J by 0 bases, with 9 bases between the two germline ends. Germline V gene data show CDR1 as KGHSH and CDR2 as LQKENI.

The CDR3 spells CSVSGYGRDRDVGANVLTF. CDR3 bases: TGCAGCGTATCTGGGTATGGTCGGGACAGGGATGTTGGGGCCAACGTCCTGACTTTC. The V and J genes are TRBV29-1 and TRBJ2-6; 9 bases map to TRBD1. Germline values: CDR1 SQVTM, CDR2 ANQGSEA. The CDR3 has 19 residues. With 6 bases clipped from V and 3 bases from J, the junction kept 18 bases outside the gene matches.

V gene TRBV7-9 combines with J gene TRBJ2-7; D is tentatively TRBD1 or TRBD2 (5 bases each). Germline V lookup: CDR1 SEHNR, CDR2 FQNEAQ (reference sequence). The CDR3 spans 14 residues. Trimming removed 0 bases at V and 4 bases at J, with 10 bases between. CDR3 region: CASSLARGAYEQYF. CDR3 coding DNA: TGTGCCAGCAGCTTAGCCCGGGGCGCTTACGAGCAGTACTTC.

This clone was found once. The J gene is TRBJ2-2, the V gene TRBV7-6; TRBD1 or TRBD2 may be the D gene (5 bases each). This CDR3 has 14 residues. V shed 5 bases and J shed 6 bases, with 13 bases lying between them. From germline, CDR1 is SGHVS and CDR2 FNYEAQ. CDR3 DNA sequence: TGTGCCAGCAGCCGGGACCCGACGGCCGGGGAGCTGTTTTTT. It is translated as CASSRDPTAGELFF.

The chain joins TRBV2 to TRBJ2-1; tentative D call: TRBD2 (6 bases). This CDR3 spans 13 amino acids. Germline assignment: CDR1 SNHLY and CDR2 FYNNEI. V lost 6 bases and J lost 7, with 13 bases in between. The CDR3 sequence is CASRGGMGNEQFF. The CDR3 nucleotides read TGTGCCAGCAGGGGGGGAATGGGAAATGAGCAGTTCTTC.

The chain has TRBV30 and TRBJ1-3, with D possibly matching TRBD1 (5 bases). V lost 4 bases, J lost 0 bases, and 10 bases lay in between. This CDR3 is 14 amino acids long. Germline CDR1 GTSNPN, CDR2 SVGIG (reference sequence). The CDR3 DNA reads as TGTGCCTGGAAGCAGGGATACTCTGGAAACACCATATATTTT. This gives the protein CAWKQGYSGNTIYF. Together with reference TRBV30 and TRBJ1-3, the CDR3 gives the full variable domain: SQTIHQWPATLVQPVGSPLSLECTVEGTSNPNLYWYRQAAGRGLQLLFYSVGIGQISSEVPQNLSASRPQDRQFILSSKKLLLSDSGFYLCAWKQGYSGNTIYFGEGSWLTVV.

The CDR3 is CASRSRSRGPTSTDTQYF. Here the CDR3 DNA reads TGTGCCAGCAGGAGCCGATCAAGGGGCCCAACTAGCACAGATACGCAGTATTTT. This rearrangement joins TRBV7-9 to TRBJ2-3; tentatively, D is TRBD1 (5 bases). Looked up from germline, CDR1 is SEHNR and CDR2 is FQNEAQ (reference sequence). Trimming cost V 6 bases and J 0 bases, with 22 bases left between them. The CDR3 spans 18 residues.

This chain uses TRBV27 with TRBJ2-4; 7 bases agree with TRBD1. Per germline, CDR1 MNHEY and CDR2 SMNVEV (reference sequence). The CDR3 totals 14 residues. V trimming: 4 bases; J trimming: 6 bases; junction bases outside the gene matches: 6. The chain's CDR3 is CASSSTGVRNIQYF. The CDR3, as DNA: TGTGCCAGCAGTTCCACAGGGGTGCGAAACATTCAGTACTTC.

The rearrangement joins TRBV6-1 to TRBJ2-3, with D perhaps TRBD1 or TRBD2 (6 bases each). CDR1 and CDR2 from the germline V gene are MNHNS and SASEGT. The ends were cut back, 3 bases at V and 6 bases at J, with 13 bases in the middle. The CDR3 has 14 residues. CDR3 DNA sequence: TGTGCCAGCAGTGATGGGGGCGCGGGGGATACGCAGTATTTT. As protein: CASSDGGAGDTQYF.

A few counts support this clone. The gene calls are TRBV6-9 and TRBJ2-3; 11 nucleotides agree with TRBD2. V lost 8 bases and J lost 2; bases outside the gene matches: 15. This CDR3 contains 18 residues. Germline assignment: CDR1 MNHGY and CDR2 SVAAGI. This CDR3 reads CASAPSGTSGRLTDTQYF. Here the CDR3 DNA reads TGTGCCAGCGCCCCAAGCGGTACTAGCGGGAGACTCACAGATACGCAGTATTTT.

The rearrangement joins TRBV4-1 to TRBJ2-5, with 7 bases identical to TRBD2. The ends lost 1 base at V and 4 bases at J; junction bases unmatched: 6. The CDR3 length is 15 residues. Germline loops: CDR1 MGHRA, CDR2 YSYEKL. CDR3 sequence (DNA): TGCGCCAGCAGCCAAGGCGGGAGTTCGGTAGAGACCCAGTACTTC. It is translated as CASSQGGSSVETQYF.

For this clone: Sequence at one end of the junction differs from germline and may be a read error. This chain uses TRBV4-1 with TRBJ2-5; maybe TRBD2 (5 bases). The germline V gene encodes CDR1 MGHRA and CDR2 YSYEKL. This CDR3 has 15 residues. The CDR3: CASSQAAGAQEAQYF. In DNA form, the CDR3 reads TGCGCCAGCAGCCAAGCTGCGGGCGCGCAAGAGGCCCAGTACTTC.

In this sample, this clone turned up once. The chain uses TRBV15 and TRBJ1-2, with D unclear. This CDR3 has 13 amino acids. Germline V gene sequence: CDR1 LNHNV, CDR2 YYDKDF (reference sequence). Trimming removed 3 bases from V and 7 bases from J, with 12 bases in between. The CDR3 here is CATSRPYQGGYTF. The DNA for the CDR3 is TGTGCCACCAGCAGGCCGTATCAAGGTGGCTACACCTTC.

CDR3: CASSSGHQLFRTTRTQYF. CDR3 DNA: TGTGCCAGCAGCTCCGGACACCAATTATTCAGGACTACTCGGACCCAGTACTTC. The chain combines TRBV5-6 with TRBJ2-5; D is perhaps TRBD2 (6 bases). The ends were cut back, 3 bases at V and 7 bases at J, with 28 bases in the middle. Per the germline V gene, CDR1 is SGHDT and CDR2 is YYEEEE. The CDR3 contains 18 residues.

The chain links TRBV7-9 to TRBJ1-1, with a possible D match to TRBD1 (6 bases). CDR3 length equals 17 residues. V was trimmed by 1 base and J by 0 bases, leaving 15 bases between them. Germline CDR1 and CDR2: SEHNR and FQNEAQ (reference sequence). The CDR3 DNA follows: TGTGCCAGCAGCTTAGAAGGGGGGCGTGGGGTGAACACTGAAGCTTTCTTT. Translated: CASSLEGGRGVNTEAFF.

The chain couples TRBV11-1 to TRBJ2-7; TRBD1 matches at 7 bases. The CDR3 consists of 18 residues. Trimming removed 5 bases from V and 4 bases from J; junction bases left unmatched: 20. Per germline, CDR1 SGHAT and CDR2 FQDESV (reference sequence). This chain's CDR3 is CASSPLGGAGQATYEQYF. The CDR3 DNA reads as TGTGCCAGCAGCCCCCTCGGCGGAGCTGGACAGGCCACGTACGAGCAGTACTTC.

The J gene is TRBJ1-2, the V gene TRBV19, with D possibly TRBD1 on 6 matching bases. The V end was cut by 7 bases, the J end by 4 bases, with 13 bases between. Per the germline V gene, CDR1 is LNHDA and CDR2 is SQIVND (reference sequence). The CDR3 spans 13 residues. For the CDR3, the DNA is TGTGCCAGTACCTTTGGGGGCGTCTATGGCTACACCTTC. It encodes CASTFGGVYGYTF.